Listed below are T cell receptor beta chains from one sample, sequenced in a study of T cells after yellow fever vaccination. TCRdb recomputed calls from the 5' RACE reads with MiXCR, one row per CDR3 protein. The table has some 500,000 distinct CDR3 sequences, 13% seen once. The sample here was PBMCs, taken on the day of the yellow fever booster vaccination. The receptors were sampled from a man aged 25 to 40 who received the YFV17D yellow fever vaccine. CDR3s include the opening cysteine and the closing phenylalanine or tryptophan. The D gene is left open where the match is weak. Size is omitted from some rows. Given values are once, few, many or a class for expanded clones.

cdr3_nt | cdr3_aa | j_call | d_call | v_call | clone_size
TGTGCCAGCAGCGTTTCTAGCGGGGGTTACAATGAGCAGTTCTTC | CASSVSSGGYNEQFF | TRBJ2-1 | TRBD2 | TRBV9 | -
TGTGCCAGCAGCCGGACCCGACAGGGGACACCACAAGAGACCCAGTACTTC | CASSRTRQGTPQETQYF | TRBJ2-5 | TRBD1 | TRBV7-8 | -
TGTGCCACCAGTGACGACTCCGGGACAGGAGTTTCTGGGGCCAACGTCCTGACTTTC | CATSDDSGTGVSGANVLTF | TRBJ2-6 | TRBD1 | TRBV24-1 | many
TGCAGTGCTAGAGTTCCAGGGGAAGGCCGATATGAGCAGTTCTTC | CSARVPGEGRYEQFF | TRBJ2-1 | - | TRBV20-1 | -
TGTGCCTCACGGACAGGGACACAGGGTAACTATGGCTACACCTTC | CASRTGTQGNYGYTF | TRBJ1-2 | TRBD1 | TRBV30 | -
TGTGCCAGCAGCTTGAGAGAACAAGAGACCCAGTACTTC | CASSLREQETQYF | TRBJ2-5 | - | TRBV7-2 | many
TGTGCCAGCAGCTTAGAGGGCCTACGTCACAATGAGCAGTTCTTC | CASSLEGLRHNEQFF | TRBJ2-1 | - | TRBV7-2 | -
TGTGCCAGCAGTTCCTCTTGGGAAGTGAATGAAAAACTGTTTTTT | CASSSSWEVNEKLFF | TRBJ1-4 | - | TRBV6-5 | -
TGCAGTGCCTTTCAGAGCTCTGGAAACACCATATATTTT | CSAFQSSGNTIYF | TRBJ1-3 | - | TRBV20-1 | few
TGTGCCAGCAGATCCGGGACTAGCGGACCCTACGAGCAGTACTTC | CASRSGTSGPYEQYF | TRBJ2-7 | TRBD2 | TRBV7-8 | -
TGTGCCAGCAGCTTAGCAGGACACTACGAGCAGTACTTC | CASSLAGHYEQYF | TRBJ2-7 | - | TRBV7-2 | -
TGTGCCAGCAGCTTACTTCTGGGGGGCGTGGAGACCCAGTACTTC | CASSLLLGGVETQYF | TRBJ2-5 | - | TRBV7-9 | few
TGTGCCACCCGAGCGGGAGGGCGAGGTGGGGAGCTGTTTTTT | CATRAGGRGGELFF | TRBJ2-2 | TRBD2 | TRBV19 | -
TGTGCCAGCAGCTTAACTGGGACAGTAGCCAAAAACATTCAGTACTTC | CASSLTGTVAKNIQYF | TRBJ2-4 | TRBD1 | TRBV5-6 | -
TGCAGCGTTGAAGACTCGGACAGGCCCTACGAGCAGTACTTC | CSVEDSDRPYEQYF | TRBJ2-7 | TRBD1 | TRBV29-1 | -
TGTGCCAGCAGTGCTGGGGGGTACTACGAGCAGTACTTC | CASSAGGYYEQYF | TRBJ2-7 | - | TRBV6-1 | many
TGTGCCAGCAGCTCCTCGGAGGTGTTTAACTATGGCTACACCTTC | CASSSSEVFNYGYTF | TRBJ1-2 | - | TRBV7-9 | few
TGTGCCAGCAGCCAAGTGACTAGCAGCGAGCAGTACTTC | CASSQVTSSEQYF | TRBJ2-7 | TRBD2 | TRBV3-1 | -
TGTGCCAACGGGGGAGGGTTCGCAGATACGCAGTATTTT | CANGGGFADTQYF | TRBJ2-3 | TRBD2 | TRBV12-3/TRBV12-4 | few
TGTGCCAGCAGCTTAGGGGGTACCGGACTAGATTTGCGGCACAATGAGCAGTTCTTC | CASSLGGTGLDLRHNEQFF | TRBJ2-1 | TRBD2 | TRBV11-2 | many
TGTGCCAGCAGTCAAGGACTAGCGGAGCCTCGGGAGACCCAGTACTTC | CASSQGLAEPRETQYF | TRBJ2-5 | TRBD2 | TRBV6-1 | few
TGTGCCAGCAGCTTGGGGACAGGGGGCGTGCTTGGGGCCAACGTCCTGACTTTC | CASSLGTGGVLGANVLTF | TRBJ2-6 | TRBD1 | TRBV5-4 | -
TGTGCCAGCAGCCTCCGCAGGGACCCCTCCTACGAGCAGTACTTC | CASSLRRDPSYEQYF | TRBJ2-7 | - | TRBV9 | few
TGTGCCAGCAGCCCTCTGAGAGGGGGGACCCAGTACTTC | CASSPLRGGTQYF | TRBJ2-5 | - | TRBV14 | -
TGTGCCACCAGTGGGGGACTAGCGGGCCCGAGGGTAGAGACCCAGTACTTC | CATSGGLAGPRVETQYF | TRBJ2-5 | TRBD2 | TRBV24-1 | -
TGCGCCAGCAGCTTGGCCGGGTCGGGGCTTTCCTACGAGCAGTACTTC | CASSLAGSGLSYEQYF | TRBJ2-7 | - | TRBV5-1 | -
TGCGCCAGCAGCTTTGGAGTCCAGGGGAGGAGGAGCTATGGCTACACCTTC | CASSFGVQGRRSYGYTF | TRBJ1-2 | - | TRBV5-1 | -
TGTGCCAGCAGCTTAGGGGGGTCGGTAGGCTACACCTTC | CASSLGGSVGYTF | TRBJ1-2 | - | TRBV7-3 | -